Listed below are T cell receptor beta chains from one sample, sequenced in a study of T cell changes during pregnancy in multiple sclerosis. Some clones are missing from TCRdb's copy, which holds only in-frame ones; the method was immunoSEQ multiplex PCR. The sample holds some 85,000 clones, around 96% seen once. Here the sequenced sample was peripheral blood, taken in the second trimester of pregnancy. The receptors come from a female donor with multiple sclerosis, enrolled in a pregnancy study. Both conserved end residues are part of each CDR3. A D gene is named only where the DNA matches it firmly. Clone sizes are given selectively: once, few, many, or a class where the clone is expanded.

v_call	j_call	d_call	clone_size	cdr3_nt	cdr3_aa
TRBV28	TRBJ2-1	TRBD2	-	TGTGCCAGCAGCCCACCCACTAGCGGGAGGGCCTACAATGAGCAGTTCTTC	CASSPPTSGRAYNEQFF
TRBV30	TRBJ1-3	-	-	TGTGCCTGGAGTGGCTCACGGTCCAGGGGAACCTCTGGAAACACCATATATTTT	CAWSGSRSRGTSGNTIYF
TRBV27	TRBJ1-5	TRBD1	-	TGTGCCAGCAGGTACACAGGGGCCAACAATCAGCCCCAGCATTTT	CASRYTGANNQPQHF
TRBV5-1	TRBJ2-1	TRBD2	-	TGCGCCAGCAGCTTGGGAACTAGCGGGAGCTACAATGAGCAGTTCTTC	CASSLGTSGSYNEQFF
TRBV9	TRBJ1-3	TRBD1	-	TGTGCCAGCAGCGTCCGGGACAGCGACTCTGGAAACACCATATATTTT	CASSVRDSDSGNTIYF
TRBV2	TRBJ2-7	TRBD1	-	TGTGCCAGCTCTCGGGACAGGGGCTCCTACGAGCAGTACTTC	CASSRDRGSYEQYF
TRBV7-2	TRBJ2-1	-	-	TGTGCCAGCAGCTTACGGGGCGGCACAGGGATGGGAAGGGAGTTCTTC	CASSLRGGTGMGREFF
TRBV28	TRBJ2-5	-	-	TGTGCCAGCAGTTTCTTAGAGACCCAGTACTTC	CASSFLETQYF
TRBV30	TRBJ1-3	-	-	TGTGCCTGGACAGGGGCTGGAAACACCATATATTTT	CAWTGAGNTIYF
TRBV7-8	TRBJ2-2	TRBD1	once	TGTGCCAGCAGGCGACAGGGAACCACCGGGGAGCTGTTTTTT	CASRRQGTTGELFF
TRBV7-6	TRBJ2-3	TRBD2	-	TGTGCCAGCAGCTTAGTTAGGCTAGCGGGCACAGATACGCAGTATTTT	CASSLVRLAGTDTQYF
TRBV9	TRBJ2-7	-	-	TGTGCCAGCAGCGTAACTACATATGGGTACGAGCAGTACTTC	CASSVTTYGYEQYF
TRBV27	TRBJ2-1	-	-	TGTGCCATAGCCAATCCCTACAATGAGCAGTTCTTC	CAIANPYNEQFF
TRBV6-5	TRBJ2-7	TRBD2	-	TGTGCCAGCAGCCCTAGCGGGATCGCCTACGAGCAGTACTTC	CASSPSGIAYEQYF
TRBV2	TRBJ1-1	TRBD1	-	TGTGCCAGCAGACTTGACAGGGGTAGCCCTGAAGCTTTCTTT	CASRLDRGSPEAFF
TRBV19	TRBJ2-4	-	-	TGTGCCAGTAGTGTCCGTCTTACAGACAGCATTCAGTACTTC	CASSVRLTDSIQYF
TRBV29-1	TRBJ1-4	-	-	TGCAGCATAGTGGACAGAACTAATGAAAAACTGTTTTTT	CSIVDRTNEKLFF
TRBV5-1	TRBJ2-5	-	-	TGCGCCAGCAGCTTGATGGCTAGCGAGCAAGAGACCCAGTACTTC	CASSLMASEQETQYF
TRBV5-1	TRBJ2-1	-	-	TGCGCCAGCACCCAGCGGCCCGGAGCCTACAATGAGCAGTTCTTC	CASTQRPGAYNEQFF
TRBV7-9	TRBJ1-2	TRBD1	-	TGTGCCAGCAGGGTTAGCTGGGAAGACAGGGACTATGGCTACACCTTC	CASRVSWEDRDYGYTF
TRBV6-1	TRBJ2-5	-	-	TGTGCCAGCAGTGAACTGCCGGGGGGCAGAGGAGAGACCCAGTACTTC	CASSELPGGRGETQYF
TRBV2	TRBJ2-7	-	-	TGTGCCAGCAGTGAACCGGGGGACTTTTACGAGCAGTACTTC	CASSEPGDFYEQYF
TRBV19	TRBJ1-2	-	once	TGTGCCAGTCTCCGGGGGGCAGGCGCCTATGGCTACACCTTC	CASLRGAGAYGYTF
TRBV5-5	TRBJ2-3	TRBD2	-	TGTGCCAGCAGCTTACTAGCGGGAGGTACAGATACGCAGTATTTT	CASSLLAGGTDTQYF
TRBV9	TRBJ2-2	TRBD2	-	TGTGCCAGCAGCGTACAGTCGGGAGGGCTGGCCGGGGAGCTGTTTTTT	CASSVQSGGLAGELFF
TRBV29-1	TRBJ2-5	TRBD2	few	TGCAGCGTTATTGCAACGGGAGGCGGAGAGACCCAGTACTTC	CSVIATGGGETQYF
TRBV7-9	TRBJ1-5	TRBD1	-	TGTGCCAGCAGCCCAGGGACAGGGGAATATAGCAATCAGCCCCAGCATTTT	CASSPGTGEYSNQPQHF
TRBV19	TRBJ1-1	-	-	TGTGCCAGTAGTACCGGGACGGGGGGAACTGAAGCTTTCTTT	CASSTGTGGTEAFF
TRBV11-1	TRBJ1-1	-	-	TGTGCCAGCAGCTTTTGGGCGCAGGAAGCTTTCTTT	CASSFWAQEAFF
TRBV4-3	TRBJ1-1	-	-	TGCGCCAGCAGCCAAGAAGTCGGTTCCACTGAAGCTTTCTTT	CASSQEVGSTEAFF
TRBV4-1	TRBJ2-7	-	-	TGCGCCAGCAGCCAAGAAATTAGCGTGATCTACGAGCAGTACTTC	CASSQEISVIYEQYF
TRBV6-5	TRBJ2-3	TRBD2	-	TGTGCCAGCAGTTACTCCGCCTCGGGAGGGAGAAATACGCAGTATTTT	CASSYSASGGRNTQYF
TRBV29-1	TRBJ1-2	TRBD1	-	TGCAGCGTGGAGGACAGGGTTGGCTACACCTTC	CSVEDRVGYTF
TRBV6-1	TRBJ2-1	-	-	TGTGCCAGCAGTGAATTAGCGGAGTCCTACAATGAGCAGTTCTTC	CASSELAESYNEQFF
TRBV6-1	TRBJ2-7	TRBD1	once	TGTGCCAGCTCTCCTAGGACCACAGGGGACGAGCAGTACTTC	CASSPRTTGDEQYF
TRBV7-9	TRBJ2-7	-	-	TGTGCCAGCAGCTCGGCAGGGATTTCCTACGAGCAGTACTTC	CASSSAGISYEQYF
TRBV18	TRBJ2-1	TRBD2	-	TGTGCCAGCTCACCACTCACTAGCGGCAATGAGCAGTTCTTC	CASSPLTSGNEQFF
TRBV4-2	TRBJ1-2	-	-	TGTGCCAGCAGCCAGGGCCGGGGAGGTAACTATGGCTACACCTTC	CASSQGRGGNYGYTF
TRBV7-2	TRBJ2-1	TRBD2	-	TGTGCCAGCAGCTTAGCGCTTTTTGGACTAGCCTACAATGAGCAGTTCTTC	CASSLALFGLAYNEQFF
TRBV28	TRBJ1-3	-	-	TGTGCCAGCAGTACACAACGGGTCCCCTCTGGAAACACCATATATTTT	CASSTQRVPSGNTIYF
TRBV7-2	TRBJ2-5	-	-	TGTGCCAGCAGCTTACTAACGGAGACCCAGTACTTC	CASSLLTETQYF
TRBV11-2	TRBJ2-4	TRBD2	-	TGTGCCAGCAGCTCTAGCGGGAGTCGAAGCGCGAACATTCAGTACTTC	CASSSSGSRSANIQYF
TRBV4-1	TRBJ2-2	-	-	TGCGCCAGCAGCCACTTAGCGGAGAAGAACACCGGGGAGCTGTTTTTT	CASSHLAEKNTGELFF
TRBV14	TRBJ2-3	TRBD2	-	TGTGCCAGCAGCCTCACTAGCGGGAGGGTGACAGATACGCAGTATTTT	CASSLTSGRVTDTQYF